These T cell receptor beta chains were read from a single sample in a study of shared clonotypes between healthy human individuals. Profiling relied on immunoSEQ multiplex PCR, and the TCRdb table lists in-frame clones only, not all of them. Altogether 650,000 to 700,000 clones are present, about 90% being singletons, with the ten largest covering around a third. The sequenced material came from memory CD8+ T cells from PBMCs. These receptors were taken from a man between 18 and 29 years old in good health. Some clones in this sample may be carry-over from other donors' samples. Each CDR3 is given with its conserved first and last residue. The D gene is left open where the match is weak. Expanded clones get a size class; other rows say once, few or many, or leave the size out.

d_call cdr3_length clone_size j_call v_call cdr3_nt cdr3_aa
TRBD2 15 - TRBJ2-7 TRBV27 TGTGCCAGCAGTTACGGACTAGCGGGAGGTTACGAGCAGTACTTC CASSYGLAGGYEQYF
- 14 - TRBJ2-7 TRBV2 TGTGCCAGCAGCGACGTAGGAGATTCGGACGAGCAGTACTTC CASSDVGDSDEQYF
- 11 - TRBJ2-7 TRBV10-2 TGCGCCACCTTAAGGGGCCCCGAGCAGTACTTC CATLRGPEQYF
- 13 - TRBJ1-2 TRBV5-1 TGCGCCAGCAGCTTGATCACTAACTATGGCTACACCTTC CASSLITNYGYTF
TRBD2 16 - TRBJ2-5 TRBV7-9 TGTGCCAGCAGCCCCTTTCTAGCGGGACCCAAAGAGACCCAGTACTTC CASSPFLAGPKETQYF
- 14 - TRBJ1-1 TRBV13 TGTGCCAGCAGCCCCGGAGAGACAGACGCTGAAGCTTTCTTT CASSPGETDAEAFF
- 17 - TRBJ1-1 TRBV7-9 TGTGCCAGCAGCCCACAACCTACCAAGGCGCAGGGCACTGAAGCTTTCTTT CASSPQPTKAQGTEAFF
- 15 - TRBJ1-2 TRBV30 TGTGCCTGGAGTTGGAGGGGGGATCCAGGCTATGGCTACACCTTC CAWSWRGDPGYGYTF
- 13 - TRBJ2-1 TRBV29-1 TGCAGCGTCCCCCGGCCCAGGACCAATGAGCAGTTCTTC CSVPRPRTNEQFF
- 20 - TRBJ2-3 TRBV4-3 TGCGCCAGCAGCCAAGAGACTGTTTTAGCGGAACACTTTAGCACAGATACGCAGTATTTT CASSQETVLAEHFSTDTQYF
TRBD1 13 - TRBJ1-5 TRBV29-1 TGCAGCGTTTGGACAGGGCTTAATCAGCCCCAGCATTTT CSVWTGLNQPQHF
TRBD2 13 - TRBJ2-2 TRBV19 TGTGCCAGTAGTATAGGGACTAGCGAGGAGCTGTTTTTT CASSIGTSEELFF
TRBD1 14 - TRBJ2-2 TRBV9 TGTGCCAGCAGCGTAGCCGGGACAGCCTCGGAGCTGTTTTTT CASSVAGTASELFF
TRBD1 16 - TRBJ2-1 TRBV12-5 TGTGCTAGTGGTGGAACTACAGGGGAAAGGTTCAATGAGCAGTTCTTC CASGGTTGERFNEQFF
- 13 - TRBJ2-3 TRBV27 TGTGCCAGCAGTTTCAAGGGGATTGATACGCAGTATTTT CASSFKGIDTQYF
- 15 - TRBJ2-3 TRBV11-2 TGTGCCAGCAGCTTAGACCCGGGAGTAGGAGATACGCAGTATTTT CASSLDPGVGDTQYF
- 13 - TRBJ2-1 TRBV5-8 TGTGCCAGCAGCTGGCTCTGGGGCAATGAGCAGTTCTTC CASSWLWGNEQFF
TRBD2 19 - TRBJ2-1 TRBV19 TGTGCCAGTAGTTCTTTTCTTCTGGCGGGAGGAAGCTCCTACAATGAGCAGTTCTTC CASSSFLLAGGSSYNEQFF
- 16 - TRBJ2-3 TRBV28 TGTGCCAGCCGACCGAGACCCCTCGGGGTCACAGATACGCAGTATTTT CASRPRPLGVTDTQYF
TRBD1 15 - TRBJ1-1 TRBV27 TGTGCCAGCAGTTTACAGGGGGCCTTAAACACTGAAGCTTTCTTT CASSLQGALNTEAFF
TRBD1 16 - TRBJ1-5 TRBV4-1 TGCGCCAGCAGCCAAGAAGGGACAGTATTCAATCAGCCCCAGCATTTT CASSQEGTVFNQPQHF
- 18 - TRBJ1-2 TRBV6-1 TGTGCCAGCAGTGAACTGGGGGGACTAACCGCGGAGGGCTATGGCTACACCTTC CASSELGGLTAEGYGYTF
TRBD1 18 - TRBJ2-1 TRBV10-1 TGCGCCAGCAGTCCGGGACAGGGGGACACTAGCGGCTACAATGAGCAGTTCTTC CASSPGQGDTSGYNEQFF
- 16 - TRBJ1-1 TRBV27 TGTGCCAGCAGTTTATCTCGGGGTCGGGAGAACACTGAAGCTTTCTTT CASSLSRGRENTEAFF
- 11 - TRBJ1-2 TRBV28 TGTGCCAGCAGCCCTTGGGGTGGCTACACCTTC CASSPWGGYTF
TRBD1 16 - TRBJ2-5 TRBV27 TGTGCCAGCAGTCCGATTCCCGGACAGGGATGGGAGACCCAGTACTTC CASSPIPGQGWETQYF
- 14 - TRBJ2-7 TRBV19 TGTGCCAGTACTGAGACAGGATATTCCTACGAGCAGTACTTC CASTETGYSYEQYF
TRBD2 16 - TRBJ2-1 TRBV7-9 TGTGCCAGCAGCTCACCGGGACTAGCGGGAGGAAATGAGCAGTTCTTC CASSSPGLAGGNEQFF
TRBD2 16 once TRBJ2-3 TRBV7-9 TGTGCCAGCAGCGTCACTAGCGGGAGGGCAACAGATACGCAGTATTTT CASSVTSGRATDTQYF
- 14 - TRBJ1-1 TRBV19 TGTGCCCGCACGTCGGGCGGTGGAAACACTGAAGCTTTCTTT CARTSGGGNTEAFF
- 12 - TRBJ2-7 TRBV27 TGTGCCAGCAGTCTGACCATGGACGAGCAGTACTTC CASSLTMDEQYF
- 12 few TRBJ1-5 TRBV27 TGTGCCAGCAGTAGCTACAATCAGCCCCAGCATTTT CASSSYNQPQHF
- 15 - TRBJ1-5 TRBV30 TGTGCCTGGAATACAGGCCCGGGAGGTTATCAGCCCCAGCATTTT CAWNTGPGGYQPQHF
- 14 - TRBJ2-7 TRBV6-5 TGTGCCAGCAGTTACACCCCCCTGGCCGACGAGCAGTACTTC CASSYTPLADEQYF
TRBD1 14 - TRBJ2-2 TRBV6-6 TGTGCCAGCAGCCCGACAGGGGGCACTGGGGAGCTGTTTTTT CASSPTGGTGELFF
TRBD1 13 - TRBJ1-2 TRBV6-1 TGTGCCAGCAGGAGGACAGGATTATATGGCTACACCTTC CASRRTGLYGYTF
- 16 - TRBJ1-2 TRBV5-1 TGCGCCAGCAGCATGAGCCCGGGTTTAGCTAACTATGGCTACACCTTC CASSMSPGLANYGYTF
TRBD2 16 - TRBJ2-2 TRBV27 TGTGCCAGCAGTTTACTAATAGCGGGATTAATCGGGGAGCTGTTTTTT CASSLLIAGLIGELFF
- 17 - TRBJ2-7 TRBV4-3 TGCGCCAGCAGCCACAAGCATTCAGCGCAGACCTCCTACGAGCAGTACTTC CASSHKHSAQTSYEQYF
- 13 - TRBJ2-1 TRBV7-9 TGTGCCAGCAGCTTACGTAGCTACAATGAGCAGTTCTTC CASSLRSYNEQFF
- 15 - TRBJ1-2 TRBV6-5 TGTGCCAGCAGTCCTGGCCAGACCTTCTGGTATGGCTACACCTTC CASSPGQTFWYGYTF
- 14 - TRBJ1-2 TRBV7-9 TGTGCCAGCAGCTTCTCGGGACGCCAGTATGGCTACACCTTC CASSFSGRQYGYTF
- 16 - TRBJ2-5 TRBV4-1 TGCGCCAGCAGCCAAATAACCAGGGGGGTACAAGAGACCCAGTACTTC CASSQITRGVQETQYF
TRBD1 14 - TRBJ2-7 TRBV4-1 TGCGCCAGCAGCCAAGTGGGACAGTTCTACGAGCAGTACTTC CASSQVGQFYEQYF
- 16 - TRBJ1-2 TRBV1 TGCACCAGCAGATGTCCCCGTTTGCGAAAGACCTATGGCTACACCTTC CTSRCPRLRKTYGYTF
- 16 - TRBJ1-1 TRBV28 TGTGCCAGCAGCCCCAGACCAAATTCCCGTTTCACTGAAGCTTTCTTT CASSPRPNSRFTEAFF
TRBD2 16 once TRBJ2-1 TRBV5-6 TGTGCCAGCAGCTTACCCGATCCGGGACTAGCGACAGAACAGATCTTC CASSLPDPGLATEQIF
TRBD2 16 - TRBJ2-1 TRBV4-1 TGCGCCAGCAGCCAAGTGGGGACTAGCGGGAGGAATGAGCAGTTCTTC CASSQVGTSGRNEQFF
TRBD1 15 - TRBJ1-2 TRBV7-9 TGTGCCAGCAGCTTACCGGACAGGGGTTTTGATGGCTACACCTTC CASSLPDRGFDGYTF
TRBD1 16 - TRBJ2-7 TRBV5-4 TGTGCCAGCAGCCAGCTGACAGGGCAGGGAAATTACGAGCAGTACTTC CASSQLTGQGNYEQYF